This T cell receptor beta chain was sequenced during a study of identical twins. This CDR3 is built from 15 residues. V gave up 10 bases and J gave up 3 bases, with 19 bases separating them. Germline CDR1 and CDR2: LGHDT and YNNKEL (reference sequence). TCRdb re-called the 5' RACE reads with MiXCR, one entry per CDR3 protein. The sample has roughly 470,000 distinct CDR3 sequences, roughly an eighth seen once. These sequences were also reported in another study, on yellow fever vaccine responses in identical twins.

The sequencing input was CD4+ T cells sorted from blood. This receptor was taken from a woman between 18 and 29 years old in good health. The V gene is TRBV3-1, the J gene TRBJ2-1; either TRBD1 or TRBD2 may fit D (6 bases each). The CDR3 DNA reads TGTGCCACCCAATCGGGGGCTGCCCTCTACAATGAGCAGTTCTTC. Protein sequence: CATQSGAALYNEQFF.